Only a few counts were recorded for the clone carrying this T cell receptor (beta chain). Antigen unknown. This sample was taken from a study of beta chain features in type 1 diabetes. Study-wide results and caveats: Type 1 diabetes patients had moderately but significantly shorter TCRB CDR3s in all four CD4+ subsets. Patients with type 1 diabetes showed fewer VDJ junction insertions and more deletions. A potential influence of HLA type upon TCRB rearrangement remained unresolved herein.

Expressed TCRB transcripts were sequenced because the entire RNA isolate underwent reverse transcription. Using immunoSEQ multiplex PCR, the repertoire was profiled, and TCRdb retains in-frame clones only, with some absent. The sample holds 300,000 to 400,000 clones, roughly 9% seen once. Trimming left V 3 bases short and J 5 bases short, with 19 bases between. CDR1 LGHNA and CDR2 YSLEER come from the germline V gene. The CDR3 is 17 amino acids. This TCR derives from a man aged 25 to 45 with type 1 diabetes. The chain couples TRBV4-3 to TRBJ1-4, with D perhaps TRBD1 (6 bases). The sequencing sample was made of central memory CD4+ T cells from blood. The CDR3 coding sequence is TGCGCCAGCAGCCACTCAGGGGACTGGAACGAAAATGAAAAACTGTTTTTT. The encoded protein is CASSHSGDWNENEKLFF.